This entry is about one T cell receptor beta chain. These data come from a study of CD8 T cells in Susac syndrome. With random hexamers, roughly 0.5 to 1 ug RNA was reverse transcribed. MiXCR, run by TCRdb on the immunoSEQ multiplex PCR reads, gives a single entry per CDR3 protein. The table records roughly 150,000 distinct CDR3 sequences, approximately 96% of them present only once. V was trimmed by 0 bases and J by 4 bases, leaving 10 bases between them. The CDR3 has 14 residues. CDR1 is LNHNV and CDR2 is YYDKDF in the germline V gene (reference sequence). The TCR sequence derives from a human donor with Susac syndrome. V is TRBV15 and J is TRBJ2-7, with D perhaps matching TRBD1 (6 bases). The specimen was CD4+ T cells from PBMCs. CDR3 nucleotides: TGTGCCACCAGCAGAGATGGCAGGGGTTACGAGCAGTACTTC. Protein product: CATSRDGRGYEQYF.